This T cell receptor (beta chain) comes out of a study of CD8 T cells in Susac syndrome. General study results and limits: In total CD8+ repertoires, roughly 16 Susac-specific public clones were found, and CD8+ TEMRA repertoires had a few. In Susac syndrome, CD8+ expansion was highest in TEMRA and active disease.

When the RNA was reverse transcribed, random hexamers were used with an input of roughly 0.45 to 1 ug. The method of amplification for TCR beta CDR3 was immunoSEQ multiplex PCR, covering 54 Vbeta and 13 Jbeta. MiXCR, run by TCRdb on the immunoSEQ multiplex PCR reads, gives a single entry per CDR3 protein. This sample has approximately 80,000 distinct CDR3 sequences, with around 94% found just once. The Susac syndrome patients fit the recently defined diagnostic criteria for definite or probable disease. As concerns this clonotype: As yet, its antigen is unknown.

The source is a human donor with Susac syndrome. Sequenced sample: CD8+ T cells from PBMCs.

CDR3: CASSQDSRGPSSYNEQFF. CDR3 nucleotide sequence: TGCGCCAGCAGCCAAGATTCGAGGGGGCCAAGCTCCTACAATGAGCAGTTCTTC. This chain uses TRBV4-3 with TRBJ2-1; 7 bases line up with TRBD1. V shed 0 bases and J 0 bases; nucleotides not matched to a gene: 8. The CDR3 loop spans 18 amino acids. Looked up from germline, CDR1 is LGHNA and CDR2 is YSLEER.